This TCR beta chain stems from a study of PD-L1 blockade in urothelial cancer. The CDR3 has 16 amino acids. V lost 0 bases and J lost 4, with 14 bases in between. Germline assignment: CDR1 LNHNV and CDR2 YYDKDF (reference sequence). Generated by immunoSEQ multiplex PCR, the TCRdb table keeps only in-frame clones and is missing some. The repertoire includes some 80,000 clones, around 87% of them detected once, and 4.5% to 7% sits in the top ten. All patients carried locally advanced or metastatic urothelial carcinoma. This specimen was PBMCs, taken around atezolizumab (anti-PD-L1) treatment. The chain links TRBV15 to TRBJ2-3; maybe TRBD2 (5 bases). This TCR was recovered from a woman in her seventies with urothelial cancer. This CDR3 is CATSRDYILRADTQYF. As DNA, the CDR3 is TGTGCCACCAGCAGAGATTATATTCTGCGGGCAGATACGCAGTATTTT.